There are many counts of the clone carrying this T cell receptor (beta chain). Its specificity is unknown. Breast cancer patients provided tissue from their axillary draining lymph nodes. The data were taken from a study of breast tumors, draining lymph nodes, adjacent tissues. The study, taken as a whole, reports: The data were judged consistent with most tumor T cells coming from lymph node and expanding in tumor. Luminal-like breast cancer showed significantly higher tumor–nontumor repertoire similarity than basal-like. Tumor repertoires ranked between lymph nodes and nontumor tissue in diversity, with V and J gene preferences.

TCRdb used MiXCR to reprocess the multiplex PCR reads, holding one entry per CDR3 protein. The repertoire holds roughly 130,000 distinct CDR3 sequences, just under 20% seen once, with roughly 3.5% in the top ten. Trimming took off 3 bases at V and 3 bases at J, with 13 bases between the two ends. The CDR3 contains 14 residues. CDR1 is SGHNT, CDR2 YYREEE, per germline (reference sequence). The sample comprised axillary lymph node tissue. This rearrangement joins TRBV5-4 to TRBJ2-7; D possibly corresponds to TRBD1 (6 bases). This TCR was sampled from a female donor with breast cancer. Some clones in this sample may be carry-over from other donors' samples. The CDR3 region has the DNA TGTGCCAGCAGCTCCTCGACAGGCGTCTACGAGCAGTACTTC. This encodes CASSSSTGVYEQYF.